The rows below give T cell receptor beta chains drawn from one sample of a study of identical twins. One entry per CDR3 protein, called by TCRdb with MiXCR from the 5' RACE reads. Here the sample spans 400,000 to 500,000 distinct CDR3 sequences, around an eighth being singletons. The sample also formed part of further work on yellow fever vaccine responses in identical twins.

What was sequenced was CD4+ T cells sorted from blood. The receptors derive from a woman aged 18-29 years in good health. The CDR3 runs from the conserved cysteine through the conserved F or W. D genes are given only for firm matches. The size entry is marked missing in some rows and otherwise reads once, few, many or a size class.

v_gene	d_gene	j_gene	abundance	CDR3nt	CDR3aa
TRBV28	TRBD1	TRBJ2-7	.	TGTGCCAGCAGTTTATATGGGACAGGGGGTTTCGAGCAGTACTTC	CASSLYGTGGFEQYF
TRBV29-1	.	TRBJ1-5	many	TGCAGCGTTGGGTGGAGAAATCAGCCCCAGCATTTT	CSVGWRNQPQHF
TRBV20-1	.	TRBJ1-2	.	TGCAGTGCTAGGAGTAGAGGGATTGATGGCTACACCTTC	CSARSRGIDGYTF
TRBV12-3/TRBV12-4	.	TRBJ1-1	many	TGTGCCAGCAGTCACCTCTGGGGGCGGACTGAAGCTTTCTTT	CASSHLWGRTEAFF
TRBV24-1	.	TRBJ2-5	.	TGTGCCACCAGTGATTTCGGTCGATTGGGAGAGACCCAGTACTTC	CATSDFGRLGETQYF
TRBV28	.	TRBJ2-1	.	TGTGCCAGCAGTTTAATGGGTGAGCAGTTCTTC	CASSLMGEQFF
TRBV10-3	.	TRBJ2-7	.	TGTGCCATCAGTGCGGGAAACCCCTCTATCGAGCAGTACTTC	CAISAGNPSIEQYF
TRBV5-1	TRBD2	TRBJ2-7	many	TGCGCCAGCAGTAATCCGAGGGGAGGGACCTACGAGCAGTACTTC	CASSNPRGGTYEQYF
TRBV20-1	.	TRBJ2-1	.	TGCAGTGCTAGTTCACGGGGGCGACCCGATTACAATGAGCAGTTCTTC	CSASSRGRPDYNEQFF
TRBV28	TRBD1	TRBJ1-5	many	TGTGCCAGCACGGACAGGGGTGATCAGCCCCAGCATTTT	CASTDRGDQPQHF
TRBV28	TRBD1	TRBJ2-5	.	TGTGCCAGCAGTTTAGGACAGGTACAAGAGACCCAGTACTTC	CASSLGQVQETQYF
TRBV2	TRBD1	TRBJ2-7	.	TGTGCCAGCACCGGGACAGGGGCCGAGCAGTACTTC	CASTGTGAEQYF
TRBV7-2	.	TRBJ2-7	few	TGTGCCAGCAGCCCGGGGCGGAGGCGGGAGCAGTACTTC	CASSPGRRREQYF
TRBV6-5	TRBD1	TRBJ2-7	.	TGTGCCAGCAGTTACGGTGGGACAGCATACGAGCAGTACTTC	CASSYGGTAYEQYF
TRBV29-1	.	TRBJ1-1	.	TGCAGCCCCCAGGTGATCCGAACGGCTGAAGCTTTCTTT	CSPQVIRTAEAFF
TRBV15	TRBD2	TRBJ2-3	.	TGTGCCACCAGCAGACCCCCGTCGAGCGGGAGAGATACGCAGTATTTT	CATSRPPSSGRDTQYF
TRBV5-1	.	TRBJ1-3	few	TGCGCCAGCAGCTACCACAGAGGCTCTGGAAACACCATATATTTT	CASSYHRGSGNTIYF
TRBV10-2	.	TRBJ2-1	many	TGCGCCAGCAGCCAGGGAGCGGGTAGCTCCTACAATGAGCAGTTCTTC	CASSQGAGSSYNEQFF
TRBV11-2	TRBD2	TRBJ2-3	.	TGTGCCAGCAGCCCGGACAAGCGGGGATACACAGATACGCAGTATTTT	CASSPDKRGYTDTQYF
TRBV3-1	.	TRBJ1-3	few	TGTGCCAGCAGCCCCCTCCGAGACACCATATATTTT	CASSPLRDTIYF
TRBV11-2	TRBD2	TRBJ2-3	few	TGTGCCAGCAGCTTAAACTCCGGGACTAGTGGGACAGATACGCAGTATTTT	CASSLNSGTSGTDTQYF
TRBV10-3	.	TRBJ2-7	few	TGTGCCATCAGTGAAAGCGGAGAAAACTACGAGCAGTACTTC	CAISESGENYEQYF
TRBV20-1	TRBD2	TRBJ2-3	.	TGCAGTGGCCCGAGTCTAGCGGAGCGATACACAGATACGCAGTATTTT	CSGPSLAERYTDTQYF
TRBV28	.	TRBJ1-2	many	TGTGCCAGCAGTTTATGGGGGGCGGACTCCTATGGCTACACCTTC	CASSLWGADSYGYTF
TRBV5-1	TRBD2	TRBJ2-7	.	TGCGCCAGCAGCTTGGGATCAAACGCGGCTAGCGGCTCCTACGAGCAGTACTTC	CASSLGSNAASGSYEQYF
TRBV6-1	.	TRBJ2-2	.	TGTGCCAGCACCAAGGGGACAAGAGGCGCGAACACCGGGGAGCTGTTTTTT	CASTKGTRGANTGELFF
TRBV7-3	.	TRBJ2-1	.	TGTGCCAGCAGCTTAGGTGGGGGGCCTAATGAGCAGTTCTTC	CASSLGGGPNEQFF
TRBV11-2	TRBD2	TRBJ2-1	.	TGTGCCAGCAGGGCCCGCCGAGGGACTAGCTTTCTCAATGAGCAGTTCTTC	CASRARRGTSFLNEQFF
TRBV12-3/TRBV12-4	.	TRBJ2-5	.	TGTGCCAGCAGTTTAGCTGGGGACAAGCAGTACTTC	CASSLAGDKQYF
TRBV4-2	TRBD2	TRBJ2-7	.	TGTGCCAGCAGCCAAGAGTCGATTAGGCTAGCGGTCTACGAGCAGTACTTC	CASSQESIRLAVYEQYF
TRBV2	.	TRBJ2-5	.	TGTGCCAGCAGTGCACGGTGGCAAGAGACCCAGTACTTC	CASSARWQETQYF
TRBV12-3/TRBV12-4	.	TRBJ2-6	.	TGTGCCAGCAGTTATAGGACAGTCGGGGCCAACGTCCTGACTTTC	CASSYRTVGANVLTF
TRBV19	TRBD2	TRBJ2-1	.	TGTGCCAGTAGTATCCGACTAGCGGGGAGCACCAATGAGCAGTTCTTC	CASSIRLAGSTNEQFF
TRBV28	.	TRBJ2-7	few	TGTGCCAGCAGAAGTACTGGCGGTCTCGACGAGCAGTACTTC	CASRSTGGLDEQYF
TRBV24-1	TRBD1	TRBJ1-5	many	TGTGCCACGAGCGACAGGGAGAATCAGCCCCAGCATTTT	CATSDRENQPQHF
TRBV25-1	.	TRBJ2-2	few	TGTGCCAGCAGTGGGCGGAGTAGCACCGGGGAGCTGTTTTTT	CASSGRSSTGELFF
TRBV5-1	.	TRBJ1-2	few	TGCGCCAGCAGAATTGGACAGACCAACTATGGCTACACCTTC	CASRIGQTNYGYTF
TRBV5-1	TRBD1	TRBJ2-1	few	TGCGCCAGCAGCTCACAGGGGTCGACCTACAATGAGCAGTTCTTC	CASSSQGSTYNEQFF
TRBV19	.	TRBJ2-7	.	TGTGCCACAGCGCACGGATCGGGGCCTTCCTACGAGCAGTACTTC	CATAHGSGPSYEQYF
TRBV6-1	.	TRBJ2-1	few	TGTGCCAGCAGTGAAGAAGGGGGGACCTACAATGAGCAGTTCTTC	CASSEEGGTYNEQFF
TRBV7-8	.	TRBJ2-2	.	TGTGCCAGCAGCGGACGAGCTTGGACCGGGGAGCTGTTTTTT	CASSGRAWTGELFF
TRBV12-3/TRBV12-4	.	TRBJ2-5	many	TGTGCCAGCAGTTATGATTTGGCTTTTGGGGGCCAAGAGACCCAGTACTTC	CASSYDLAFGGQETQYF
TRBV19	TRBD1	TRBJ2-7	few	TGTGCCAGTAGTGCCGGACAGGTTTCCTACGAGCAGTACTTC	CASSAGQVSYEQYF
TRBV6-2/TRBV6-3	.	TRBJ2-3	many	TGTGCCAGCAGTTACGACCCATACGGTACGCAGTATTTT	CASSYDPYGTQYF